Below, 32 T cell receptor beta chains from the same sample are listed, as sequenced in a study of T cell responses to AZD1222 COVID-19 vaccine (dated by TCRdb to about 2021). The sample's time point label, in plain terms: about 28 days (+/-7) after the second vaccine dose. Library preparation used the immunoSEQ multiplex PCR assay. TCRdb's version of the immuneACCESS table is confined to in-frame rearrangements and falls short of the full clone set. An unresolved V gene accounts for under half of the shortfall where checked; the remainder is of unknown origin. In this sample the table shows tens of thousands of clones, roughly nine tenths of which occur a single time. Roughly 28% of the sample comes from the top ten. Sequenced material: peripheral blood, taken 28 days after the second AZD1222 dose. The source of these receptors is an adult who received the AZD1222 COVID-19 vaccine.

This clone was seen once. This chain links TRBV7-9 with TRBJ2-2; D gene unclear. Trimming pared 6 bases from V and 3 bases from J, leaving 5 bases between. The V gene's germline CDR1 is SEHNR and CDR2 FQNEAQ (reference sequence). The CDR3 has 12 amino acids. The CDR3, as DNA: TGTGCCAGCAGTATATACACCGGGGAGCTGTTTTTT. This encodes CASSIYTGELFF.

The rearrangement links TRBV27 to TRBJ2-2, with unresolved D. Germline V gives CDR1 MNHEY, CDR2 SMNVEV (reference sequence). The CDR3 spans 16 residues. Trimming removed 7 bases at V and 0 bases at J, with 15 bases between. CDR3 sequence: CASNNGRKANTGELFF. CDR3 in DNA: TGTGCCAGCAACAATGGTAGGAAAGCGAACACCGGGGAGCTGTTTTTT.

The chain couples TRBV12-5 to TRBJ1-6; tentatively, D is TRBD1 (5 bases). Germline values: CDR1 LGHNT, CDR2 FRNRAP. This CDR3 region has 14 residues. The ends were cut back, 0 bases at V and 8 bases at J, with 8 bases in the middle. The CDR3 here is CASGLVGGDSPLHF. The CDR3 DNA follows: TGTGCTAGTGGTTTGGTTGGAGGGGATTCACCCCTCCACTTT.

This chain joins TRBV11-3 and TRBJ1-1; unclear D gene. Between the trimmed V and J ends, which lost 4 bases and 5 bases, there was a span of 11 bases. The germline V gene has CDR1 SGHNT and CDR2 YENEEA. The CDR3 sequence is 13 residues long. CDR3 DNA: TGTGCCAGCAGCTCGGGCAGGAATACTGAAGCTTTCTTT. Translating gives CASSSGRNTEAFF. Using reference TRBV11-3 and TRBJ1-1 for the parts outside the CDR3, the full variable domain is EAGVVQSPRYKIIEKKQPVAFWCNPISGHNTLYWYLQNLGQGPELLIRYENEEAVDDSQLPKDRFSAERLKGVDSTLKIQPAELGDSAVYLCASSSGRNTEAFFGQGTRLTVV.

This CDR3 is CSVDIRSGNTIYF. Here the CDR3 DNA reads TGCAGCGTTGACATACGGAGTGGAAACACCATATATTTT. The rearrangement joins TRBV29-1 to TRBJ1-3; D is undetermined. The CDR3 is made up of 13 amino acids. Germline V CDR1 and CDR2: SQVTM, ANQGSEA. V was shortened by 3 bases and J by 3 bases, with 9 bases between the two germline ends.

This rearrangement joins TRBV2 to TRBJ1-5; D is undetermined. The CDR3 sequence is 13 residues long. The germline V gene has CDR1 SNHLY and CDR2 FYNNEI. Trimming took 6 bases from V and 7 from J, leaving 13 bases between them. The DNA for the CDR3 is TGTGCCAGCAGGGGCGGAGGGAGGCAGCCCCAGCATTTT. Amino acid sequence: CASRGGGRQPQHF. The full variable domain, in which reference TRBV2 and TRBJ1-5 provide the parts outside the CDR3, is EPEVTQTPSHQVTQMGQEVILRCVPISNHLYFYWYRQILGQKVEFLVSFYNNEISEKSEIFDDQFSVERPDGSNFTLKIRSTKLEDSAMYFCASRGGGRQPQHFGDGTRLSIL.

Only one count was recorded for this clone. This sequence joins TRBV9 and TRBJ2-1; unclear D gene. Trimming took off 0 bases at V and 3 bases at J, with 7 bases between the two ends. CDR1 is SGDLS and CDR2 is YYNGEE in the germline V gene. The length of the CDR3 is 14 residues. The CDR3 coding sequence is TGTGCCAGCAGCGTAGAAGGCGACTACAATGAGCAGTTCTTC. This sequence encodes CASSVEGDYNEQFF.

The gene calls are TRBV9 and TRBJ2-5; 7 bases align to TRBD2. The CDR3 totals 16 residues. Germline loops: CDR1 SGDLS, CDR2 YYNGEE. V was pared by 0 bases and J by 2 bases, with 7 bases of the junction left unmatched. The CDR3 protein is CASSVGASGGQETQYF. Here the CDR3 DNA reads TGTGCCAGCAGCGTAGGGGCTAGCGGAGGACAAGAGACCCAGTACTTC. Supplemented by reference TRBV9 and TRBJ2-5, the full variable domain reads DSGVTQTPKHLITATGQRVTLRCSPRSGDLSVYWYQQSLDQGLQFLIQYYNGEERAKGNILERFSAQQFPDLHSELNLSSLELGDSALYFCASSVGASGGQETQYFGPGTRLLVL.

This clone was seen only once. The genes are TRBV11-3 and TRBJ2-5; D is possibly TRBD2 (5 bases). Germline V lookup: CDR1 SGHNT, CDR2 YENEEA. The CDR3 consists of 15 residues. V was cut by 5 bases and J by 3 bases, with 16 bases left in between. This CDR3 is CASSPRTGFKETQYF. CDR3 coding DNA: TGTGCCAGCAGCCCCCGGACGGGATTTAAAGAGACCCAGTACTTC.

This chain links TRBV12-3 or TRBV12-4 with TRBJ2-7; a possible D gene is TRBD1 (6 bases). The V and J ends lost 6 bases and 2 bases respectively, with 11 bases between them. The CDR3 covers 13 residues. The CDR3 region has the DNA TGTGCCAGCAGCCCGGGACATCCCTACGAGCAGTACTTC. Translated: CASSPGHPYEQYF.

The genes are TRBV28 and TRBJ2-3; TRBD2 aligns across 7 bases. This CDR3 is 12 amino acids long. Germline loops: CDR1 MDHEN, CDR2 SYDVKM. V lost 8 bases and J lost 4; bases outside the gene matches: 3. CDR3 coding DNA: TGTGCCAGCGGCCTAGCGGCAGATACGCAGTATTTT. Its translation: CASGLAADTQYF.

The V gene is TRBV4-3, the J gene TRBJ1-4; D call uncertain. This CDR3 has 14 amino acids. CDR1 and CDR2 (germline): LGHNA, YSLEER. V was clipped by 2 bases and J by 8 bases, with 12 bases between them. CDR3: CASSQTAAREKLFF. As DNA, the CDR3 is TGCGCCAGCAGCCAAACGGCAGCCCGCGAAAAACTGTTTTTT.

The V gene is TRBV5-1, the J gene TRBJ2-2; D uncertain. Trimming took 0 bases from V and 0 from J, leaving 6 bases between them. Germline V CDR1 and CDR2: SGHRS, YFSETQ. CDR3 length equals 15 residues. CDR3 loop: CASSLETPNTGELFF. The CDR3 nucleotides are TGCGCCAGCAGCTTGGAGACACCGAACACCGGGGAGCTGTTTTTT.

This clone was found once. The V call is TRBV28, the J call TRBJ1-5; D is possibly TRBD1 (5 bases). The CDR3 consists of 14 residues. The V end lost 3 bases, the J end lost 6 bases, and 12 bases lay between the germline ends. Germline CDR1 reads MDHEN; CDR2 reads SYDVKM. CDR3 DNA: TGTGCCAGCAGTTTCACCAGGGCGAGTCAGCCCCAGCATTTT. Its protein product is CASSFTRASQPQHF.

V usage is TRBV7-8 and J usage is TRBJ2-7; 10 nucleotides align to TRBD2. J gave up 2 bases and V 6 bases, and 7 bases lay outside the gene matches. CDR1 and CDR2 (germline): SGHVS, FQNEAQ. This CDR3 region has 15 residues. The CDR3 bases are TGTGCCAGCAGTCCTAGCGGGGGAGGGGCCTACGAGCAGTACTTC. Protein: CASSPSGGGAYEQYF. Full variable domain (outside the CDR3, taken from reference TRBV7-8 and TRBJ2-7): GAGVSQSPRYKVAKRGQDVALRCDPISGHVSLFWYQQALGQGPEFLTYFQNEAQLDKSGLPSDRFFAERPEGSVSTLKIQRTQQEDSAVYLCASSPSGGGAYEQYFGPGTRLTVT.

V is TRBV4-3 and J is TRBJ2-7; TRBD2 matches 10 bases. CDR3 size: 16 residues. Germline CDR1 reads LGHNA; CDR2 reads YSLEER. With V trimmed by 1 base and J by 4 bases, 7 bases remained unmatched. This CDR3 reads CASSQASSGSRYEQYF. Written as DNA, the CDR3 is TGCGCCAGCAGCCAAGCTTCTAGCGGGAGCAGGTACGAGCAGTACTTC.

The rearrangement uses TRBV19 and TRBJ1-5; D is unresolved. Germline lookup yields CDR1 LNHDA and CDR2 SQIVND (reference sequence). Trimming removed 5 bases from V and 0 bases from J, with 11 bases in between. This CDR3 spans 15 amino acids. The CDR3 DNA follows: TGTGCCAGTAGTGCCCAGTGGGATAGCAATCAGCCCCAGCATTTT. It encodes CASSAQWDSNQPQHF.

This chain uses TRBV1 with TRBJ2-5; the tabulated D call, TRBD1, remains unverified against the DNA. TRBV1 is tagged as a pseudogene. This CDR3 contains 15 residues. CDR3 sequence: CTSSQGTGGCETQYF. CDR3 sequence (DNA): TGCACCAGCAGCCAAGGGACAGGGGGCTGTGAGACCCAGTACTTC.

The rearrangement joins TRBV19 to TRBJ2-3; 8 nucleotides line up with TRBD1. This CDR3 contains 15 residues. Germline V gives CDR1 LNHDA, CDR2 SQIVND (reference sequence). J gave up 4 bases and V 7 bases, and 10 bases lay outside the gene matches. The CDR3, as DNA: TGTGCCAGTAAAGACAGGGGAGTAAATTCAGATACGCAGTATTTT. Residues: CASKDRGVNSDTQYF.

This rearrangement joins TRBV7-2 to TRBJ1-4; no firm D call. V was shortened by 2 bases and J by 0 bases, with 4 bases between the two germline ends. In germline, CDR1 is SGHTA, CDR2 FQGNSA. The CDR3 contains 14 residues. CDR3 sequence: CASSLSATNEKLFF. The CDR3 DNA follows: TGTGCCAGCAGCTTATCTGCAACTAATGAAAAACTGTTTTTT.

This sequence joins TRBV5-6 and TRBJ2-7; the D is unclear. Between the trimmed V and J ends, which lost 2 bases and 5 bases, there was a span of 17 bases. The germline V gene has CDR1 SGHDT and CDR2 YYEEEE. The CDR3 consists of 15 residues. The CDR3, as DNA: TGTGCCAGCAGCTTAGTACGTGGGTTCTTGAACGAGCAGTACTTC. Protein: CASSLVRGFLNEQYF.

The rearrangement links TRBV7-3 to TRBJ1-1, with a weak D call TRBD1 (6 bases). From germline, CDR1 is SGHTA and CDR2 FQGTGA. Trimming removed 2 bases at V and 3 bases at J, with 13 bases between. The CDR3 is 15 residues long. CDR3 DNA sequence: TGTGCCAGCAGCTTAGCTGGGGGCGGGTACACTGAAGCTTTCTTT. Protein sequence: CASSLAGGGYTEAFF.

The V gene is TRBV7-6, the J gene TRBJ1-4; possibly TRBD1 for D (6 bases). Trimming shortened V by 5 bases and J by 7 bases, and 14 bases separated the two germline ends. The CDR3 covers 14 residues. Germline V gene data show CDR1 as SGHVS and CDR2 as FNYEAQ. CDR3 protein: CASSEQGGSEKLFF. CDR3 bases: TGTGCCAGCAGCGAACAGGGTGGCAGTGAAAAACTGTTTTTT.

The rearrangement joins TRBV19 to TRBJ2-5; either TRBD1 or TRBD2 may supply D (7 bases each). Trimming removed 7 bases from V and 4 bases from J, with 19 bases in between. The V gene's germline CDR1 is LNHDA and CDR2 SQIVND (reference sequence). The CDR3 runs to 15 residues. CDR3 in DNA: TGTGCCAGTACTAATGACAGGGAGGGTAGAGAGACCCAGTACTTC. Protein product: CASTNDREGRETQYF.

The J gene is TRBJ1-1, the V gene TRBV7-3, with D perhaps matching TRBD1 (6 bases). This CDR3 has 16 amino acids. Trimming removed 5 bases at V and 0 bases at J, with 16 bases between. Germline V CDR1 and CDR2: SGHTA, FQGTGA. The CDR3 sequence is CASSPEGGGMNTEAFF. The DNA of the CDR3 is TGTGCCAGCAGCCCCGAGGGGGGGGGCATGAACACTGAAGCTTTCTTT.

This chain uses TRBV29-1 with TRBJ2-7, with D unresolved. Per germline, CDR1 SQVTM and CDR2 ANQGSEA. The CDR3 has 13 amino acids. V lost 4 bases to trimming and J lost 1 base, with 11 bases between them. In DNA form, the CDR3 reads TGCAGCGTTGTGCAGGCAAAATCCTACGAGCAGTACTTC. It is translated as CSVVQAKSYEQYF.

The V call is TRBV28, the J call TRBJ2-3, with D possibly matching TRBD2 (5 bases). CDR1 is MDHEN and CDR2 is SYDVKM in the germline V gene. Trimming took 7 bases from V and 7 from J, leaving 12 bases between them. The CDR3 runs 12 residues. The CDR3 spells CASMGGLYTQYF. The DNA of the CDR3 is TGTGCCAGCATGGGCGGGCTGTATACGCAGTATTTT.

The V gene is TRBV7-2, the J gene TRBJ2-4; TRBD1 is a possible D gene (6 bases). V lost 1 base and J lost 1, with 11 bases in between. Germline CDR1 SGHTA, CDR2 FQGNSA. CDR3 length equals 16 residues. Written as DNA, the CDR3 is TGTGCCAGCAGCTTAGATGGGGGCGCGGCCAAAAACATTCAGTACTTC. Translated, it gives CASSLDGGAAKNIQYF.

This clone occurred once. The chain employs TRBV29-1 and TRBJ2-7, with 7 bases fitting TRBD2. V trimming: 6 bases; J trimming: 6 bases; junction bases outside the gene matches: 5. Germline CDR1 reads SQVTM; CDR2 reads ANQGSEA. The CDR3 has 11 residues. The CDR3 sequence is CSVTSVREQYF. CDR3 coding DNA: TGCAGCGTCACTAGCGTCCGCGAGCAGTACTTC.

The CDR3 region is CASSYGTATEAFF. The CDR3, as DNA: TGTGCCAGCAGTTACGGGACGGCGACTGAAGCTTTCTTT. The rearrangement links TRBV27 to TRBJ1-1; maybe TRBD1 (5 bases). The CDR3 length is 13 residues. V gave up 4 bases and J gave up 5 bases, with 11 bases separating them. Per germline, CDR1 MNHEY and CDR2 SMNVEV (reference sequence).

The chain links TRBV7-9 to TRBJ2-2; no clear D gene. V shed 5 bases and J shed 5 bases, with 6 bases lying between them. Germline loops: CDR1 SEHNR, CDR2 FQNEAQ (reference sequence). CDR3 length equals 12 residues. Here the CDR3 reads CASSMHTGELFF. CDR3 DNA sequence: TGTGCCAGCAGCATGCATACCGGGGAGCTGTTTTTT.

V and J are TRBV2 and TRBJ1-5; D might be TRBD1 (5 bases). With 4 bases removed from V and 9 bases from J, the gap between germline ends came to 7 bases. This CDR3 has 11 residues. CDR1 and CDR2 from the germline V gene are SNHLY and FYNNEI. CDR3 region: CASSVQGPQHF. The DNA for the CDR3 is TGTGCCAGCAGTGTTCAGGGGCCCCAGCATTTT.